This T cell receptor (beta chain) was observed in a study of blood T cell repertoires in COVID-19 (dated by TCRdb to about 2020). Some background on the complete study: Samples from collaborators originated in the United States, Italy and Spain and spanned both the acute and convalescent phases of COVID-19. The material from the prospective study consisted of cDNA or gDNA derived from T cells, B-cell-depleted T cells, or PBMCs. The dataset comprised deeply sampled blood TCRbeta repertoires from subjects exposed to, actively infected with, or recovered from COVID-19. The repertoires were made available in a free public database intended to serve as a resource for research on the immune response to SARS-CoV-2. The samples were drawn from the first 160 participants of the ongoing ImmuneRACE study and from about 1,200 subjects provided by 6 global collaborators. Nearly every sample came with metadata listing a de-identified subject ID, COVID-19 status, age in years and sex. Where available, HLA class I and class II types were taken from metadata supplied by the sample provider and were not determined by assay-based typing. Overall results and qualifications from the work: How much clinical and demographic metadata was included differed by source and by participant, and the metadata was provided uncurated.

About this clone itself: No antigen is known for it. No clone much larger than this one lies a single base away; base qualities are absent.

The CDR3 spans 16 residues, from the cysteine through the phenylalanine. Only CDR3 DNA is held: 48 bases, read in frame from base 1. Relative to germline, V is 3 bases shorter and J is 6 bases shorter, with 17 bases between their ends. In the germline V gene, CDR1 corresponds to MDHEN and CDR2 to SYDVKM. TCRbeta CDR3 regions were amplified from genomic DNA by means of the immunoSEQ Assay, a bias-controlled multiplex PCR. In the original analysis: Nucleated cell counts per sample were estimated from amplification of reference gene primers within the assay. To quantify the absolute abundance of each unique TCRbeta CDR3 rearrangement, sequence reads were collapsed and filtered. For each sample, productive Simpson clonality was calculated by taking the square root of Simpson's diversity index across productive rearrangements. TCRdb retrieved this table from immuneACCESS and kept in-frame rearrangements only. Not all clones are present; in checked studies, unresolved V genes account for under half, and no reason is known for the remainder. The DNA gave D and trimming, while V, J and clone size come from that table. Recorded for this sample are about 260,000 clones; 88% of them occurred a single time. The ten largest clonotypes hold around 3% of the sample.

Participants in the prospective study were aged roughly 18 to 100 years, lived in about two dozen United States geographic areas, and enrolled through a virtual design. To assign participants to cohorts, the prospective study relied on clinical history that participants themselves reported in a screening survey and a study questionnaire. For ImmuneRACE Cohort 3, a participant was defined as recovered based on two consecutive negative NP/OP PCR tests, clearance by a healthcare professional, or resolution of symptoms. Mobile phlebotomists in the prospective study collected whole blood, serum and a nasopharyngeal or oropharyngeal swab from every participant. Over a roughly two-month period, participants in the prospective study had the option of providing additional blood draws and questionnaires. Before DNA extraction, prospective study blood samples were shipped either frozen or at room temperature.

The sample was PBMCs or T cells enriched from blood (not recorded which). This receptor chain uses TRBV28 and TRBJ2-2, and TRBD1 may be the D gene, going by 8 matching bases. This TCR was sampled from a woman between 45 and 60 years old who had recovered from COVID-19. CDR3 reads: CASSFPRTGRAGELFF. The DNA reads TGTGCCAGCAGTTTCCCGCGGACAGGGAGGGCCGGGGAGCTGTTTTTT.